One and the same sample provided the 29 T cell receptor beta chains below, sequenced in a study of regulatory T cells in long-lasting Graves disease. Time point given: newly diagnosed GD, antithyroid drugs for less than 3 months. Isolated PBMC RNA provided the starting material for the TCR library. CDR3 regions were amplified by Arm-PCR using iRepertoire HTBI primers to build TCR beta libraries. TCRdb ran MiXCR on the multiplex PCR reads and lists one entry per CDR3 protein. Of around 400,000 distinct CDR3 sequences listed, about 12% are singletons. The same sample was also used in a study of T cells in Graves' hyperthyroidism and ophthalmopathy.

Here the sequenced sample was peripheral blood mononuclear cells (PBMCs), taken at new diagnosis, from a patient treated with antithyroid drugs. These receptors were collected from a woman aged 18-30 years with Graves disease.

This clonotype occurred many times. This chain uses TRBV9 with TRBJ2-5, with TRBD2 matching over 11 bases. Germline V CDR1 and CDR2: SGDLS, YYNGEE. The trim removed 3 bases at V and 5 bases at J, leaving 9 bases unmatched. This CDR3 has 16 residues. CDR3 amino acids: CASSAETSGVGETQYF. The CDR3, as DNA: TGTGCCAGCAGCGCGGAGACTAGCGGGGTCGGTGAGACCCAGTACTTC.

At least ten counts were recorded for this clonotype. The genes are TRBV12-5 and TRBJ1-5; maybe TRBD1 (5 bases). Germline assignment: CDR1 LGHNT and CDR2 FRNRAP. The CDR3 covers 15 residues. V was clipped by 0 bases and J by 4 bases, with 10 bases between them. The CDR3 reads CASGLVLEGNQPQHF. CDR3 DNA sequence: TGTGCTAGTGGTTTGGTACTAGAGGGGAATCAGCCCCAGCATTTT.

Many counts were recorded for this clonotype. The chain carries TRBV6-2 or TRBV6-3 and TRBJ2-2; no firm D call. The length of the CDR3 is 14 residues. CDR1 MNHEY and CDR2 SVGEGT come from the germline V gene. Deletions cut 7 bases from V and 7 bases from J, with 16 bases between. The CDR3 DNA is TGTGCCAGCACCCAATCCCCTGTAGTCGGGGAGCTGTTTTTT. This translates into CASTQSPVVGELFF.

This clonotype was observed many times. The chain employs TRBV12-3 or TRBV12-4 and TRBJ1-1; TRBD1 aligns across 8 bases. The ends lost 5 bases at V and 4 bases at J; junction bases unmatched: 3. CDR3 length equals 13 residues. CDR3 coding DNA: TGTGCCAGCAGTGACAGGGGTGGCACTGAAGCTTTCTTT. This sequence encodes CASSDRGGTEAFF.

This clonotype was counted many times. The chain is built from TRBV4-1 and TRBJ1-5, with TRBD1 matching over 7 bases. CDR1 is MGHRA, CDR2 YSYEKL, per germline. The CDR3 spans 17 residues. After removal of 0 bases from V and 4 bases from J, the junction contained 9 bases not matched to a gene. DNA for the CDR3: TGCGCCAGCAGCCAAGACCTGAGGGGGACAGCTAATCAGCCCCAGCATTTT. It yields the protein CASSQDLRGTANQPQHF.

This clonotype was counted only a few times. CDR3 in amino acids: CASSYSIRGHLYEQYF. The CDR3 DNA reads as TGTGCCAGCAGTTACTCGATCAGAGGACACCTTTACGAGCAGTACTTC. The V and J genes are TRBV6-2 or TRBV6-3 and TRBJ2-7; D possibly corresponds to TRBD1 (5 bases). Germline assignment: CDR1 MNHEY and CDR2 SVGEGT. The CDR3 contains 16 residues. Trimming pared 0 bases from V and 4 bases from J, leaving 16 bases between.

This clonotype was recorded many times. The chain recombines TRBV6-5 with TRBJ2-1; tentative D call: TRBD2 (6 bases). Germline lookup yields CDR1 MNHEY and CDR2 SVGAGI. Trimming left V 2 bases short and J 10 bases short, with 12 bases between. The CDR3 totals 13 residues. This CDR3 reads CASSYIPGAEQFF. The CDR3 DNA reads TGTGCCAGCAGTTACATTCCGGGAGCCGAGCAGTTCTTC.

This clonotype occurred a few times. This chain links TRBV2 with TRBJ2-2, with 11 nucleotides matching TRBD1. The CDR3 extends over 16 amino acids. Unmatched junction bases numbered 4, after V lost 2 bases and J lost 5 bases. The germline V gene encodes CDR1 SNHLY and CDR2 FYNNEI. CDR3 in DNA: TGTGCCAGCAGTGAAACTGGGACAGGGGGGACCGGGGAGCTGTTTTTT. This encodes CASSETGTGGTGELFF.

This clonotype came up many times. The CDR3 region has the DNA TGTGCCAGCAGCTATCAGGGGAATGAGCAGTTCTTC. Encoded protein: CASSYQGNEQFF. The genes are TRBV7-3 and TRBJ2-1; TRBD1 might be the D (6 bases). V shed 4 bases and J shed 7 bases, with 8 bases lying between them. CDR1 and CDR2 from the germline V gene are SGHTA and FQGTGA. This CDR3 has 12 amino acids.

The chain links TRBV9 to TRBJ1-2; TRBD1 agrees at 8 bases. With V trimmed by 2 bases and J by 3 bases, 3 bases remained unmatched. This CDR3 is 14 amino acids long. The germline CDR1 and CDR2 sequences are SGDLS and YYNGEE. The CDR3 sequence: CASSVGQEHYGYTF. The DNA for the CDR3 is TGTGCCAGCAGCGTGGGACAGGAGCACTATGGCTACACCTTC.

J is TRBJ2-1 and V is TRBV5-1; tentatively, D is TRBD1 (5 bases). Looked up from germline, CDR1 is SGHRS and CDR2 is YFSETQ. V lost 5 bases and J 0 bases, leaving 12 bases between the germline ends. The CDR3 has 15 residues. CDR3 region: CASRLLDSSYNEQFF. CDR3 nucleotides: TGCGCCAGCAGACTGCTAGACAGCTCCTACAATGAGCAGTTCTTC.

The chain has TRBV4-3 and TRBJ2-1; no reliable D call. Germline V gene sequence: CDR1 LGHNA, CDR2 YSLEER. Trimming left V 4 bases short and J 3 bases short, with 10 bases between. The CDR3 length is 14 residues. This CDR3 is CASSPDTIYNEQFF. The CDR3 DNA is TGCGCCAGCAGCCCCGATACAATCTACAATGAGCAGTTCTTC.

This clonotype was counted between two and nine times. The V and J genes are TRBV20-1 and TRBJ1-2, with a weak D call TRBD1 (5 bases). Germline V gives CDR1 DFQATT, CDR2 SNEGSKA (reference sequence). Trimming removed 3 bases from V and 6 bases from J, with 14 bases in between. This CDR3 is 13 amino acids long. The CDR3 nucleotides are TGCAGTGCTAGGTCGACGGGGGATCATGGCTACACCTTC. Encoded protein: CSARSTGDHGYTF.

J is TRBJ1-2 and V is TRBV4-3; no clear D. Germline V gene lookup returns CDR1 LGHNA and CDR2 YSLEER. The CDR3 is 15 amino acids. Trimming removed 1 base from V and 4 bases from J, with 13 bases in between. For the CDR3, the DNA is TGCGCCAGCAGCCAAGGGCACGAAATAAGCTATGGCTACACCTTC. This sequence encodes CASSQGHEISYGYTF.

The V call is TRBV28, the J call TRBJ1-5; weak D call: TRBD1 (5 bases). Germline-derived CDR1 and CDR2 are MDHEN and SYDVKM. The CDR3 sequence is 14 residues long. The germline V and J ends were trimmed by 5 bases and 7 bases, with 15 bases remaining between them. CDR3 sequence: CASSRPQGFQPQHF. CDR3 nucleotide sequence: TGTGCCAGCAGTCGCCCCCAGGGTTTCCAGCCCCAGCATTTT.

This clonotype was found many times. The rearrangement uses TRBV6-1 and TRBJ2-2; 14 bases agree with TRBD2. Germline CDR1 reads MNHNS; CDR2 reads SASEGT. Trimming took 4 bases from V and 6 from J; bases not matched to a gene: 10. The CDR3 has 18 amino acids. CDR3 protein: CASSAFTTSGRASGELFF. The CDR3 DNA follows: TGTGCCAGCAGTGCCTTCACGACTAGCGGGAGGGCCTCCGGGGAGCTGTTTTTT.

This sequence joins TRBV5-1 and TRBJ2-3, with D unresolved. Germline assignment: CDR1 SGHRS and CDR2 YFSETQ. The CDR3 sequence is 15 residues long. With 0 bases removed from V and 1 base from J, the gap between germline ends came to 9 bases. CDR3 sequence: CASSLGARRTDTQYF. CDR3 DNA: TGCGCCAGCAGCTTGGGGGCAAGACGCACAGATACGCAGTATTTT.

V is TRBV20-1 and J is TRBJ2-5, with 13 bases identical to TRBD2. The V and J ends lost 5 bases and 4 bases, in that order; junction bases with no gene match: 10. CDR1 is DFQATT, CDR2 SNEGSKA, per germline (reference sequence). CDR3 length: 16 residues. CDR3 coding DNA: TGCAGTGCTCCACTAAGGAGGACTAGCGGGAGAGAGACCCAGTACTTC. Its protein is CSAPLRRTSGRETQYF.

This clonotype occurred many times. The rearrangement links TRBV4-3 to TRBJ2-5; a possible D gene is TRBD2 (6 bases). V was clipped by 2 bases and J by 4 bases, with 14 bases between them. The CDR3 runs 15 residues. The germline V gene has CDR1 LGHNA and CDR2 YSLEER. CDR3 nucleotide sequence: TGCGCCAGCAGCCAAAGAAACGGGGAGGCAGAGACCCAGTACTTC. The encoded protein is CASSQRNGEAETQYF.

On this clonotype: A far larger clone is just one base off, so this is likely a read error. CDR3 nucleotides: TGTGCCAGCAGGGCCCGGGGGAATCAGCCCCAGCATTTT. It specifies CASRARGNQPQHF. This chain joins TRBV11-3 and TRBJ1-5, with D possibly TRBD1 on 5 matching bases. Per germline, CDR1 SGHNT and CDR2 YENEEA. V lost 6 bases and J 4 bases, leaving 10 bases between the germline ends. This CDR3 spans 13 amino acids.

J is TRBJ2-2 and V is TRBV9, with D perhaps TRBD2 (6 bases). Trimming took off 0 bases at V and 1 base at J, with 13 bases between the two ends. Per the germline V gene, CDR1 is SGDLS and CDR2 is YYNGEE. This CDR3 comprises 17 residues. The CDR3 DNA reads TGTGCCAGCAGCGTAGGTAGCGGCACCATGAACACCGGGGAGCTGTTTTTT. Translation gives CASSVGSGTMNTGELFF.

This clonotype has ten or more counts. The gene calls are TRBV2 and TRBJ2-7; possible D gene TRBD1, 6 bases. Germline CDR1 SNHLY, CDR2 FYNNEI. The CDR3 is 13 residues long. Trimming removed 8 bases at V and 4 bases at J, with 15 bases between. CDR3 loop: CASGQGQNYEQYF. In DNA, the CDR3 is TGTGCCAGCGGCCAGGGACAAAATTACGAGCAGTACTTC.

This chain connects TRBV5-4 to TRBJ2-3; perhaps D is TRBD1 or TRBD2 (6 bases each). The CDR3 is 17 residues long. Trimming took 0 bases from V and 5 from J, leaving 19 bases between them. Germline CDR1 and CDR2: SGHNT and YYREEE (reference sequence). The CDR3 loop reads CASSLGLGGSFQDTQYF. In DNA, the CDR3 is TGTGCCAGCAGCTTGGGACTAGGGGGATCTTTTCAAGATACGCAGTATTTT.

This clonotype was seen many times. The chain joins TRBV6-1 to TRBJ1-5; D is unresolved. CDR3 length equals 13 residues. Germline CDR1 MNHNS, CDR2 SASEGT. With 6 bases removed from V and 6 bases from J, the gap between germline ends came to 12 bases. The CDR3 is CASRPQGRQPQHF. The CDR3 DNA is TGTGCCAGCAGACCACAAGGGCGTCAGCCCCAGCATTTT.

This clonotype was seen repeatedly, ten times or more. The chain employs TRBV28 and TRBJ2-5; 9 bases line up with TRBD2. Germline CDR1 is MDHEN and CDR2 is SYDVKM. The CDR3 extends over 14 amino acids. V lost 3 bases and J lost 4; bases outside the gene matches: 3. CDR3 DNA sequence: TGTGCCAGCAGTTTGTCTAGCGGGACAGAGACCCAGTACTTC. Protein sequence: CASSLSSGTETQYF.

This clonotype appeared a few times. The rearrangement uses TRBV6-1 and TRBJ1-5; 11 bases agree with TRBD1. Germline CDR1 reads MNHNS; CDR2 reads SASEGT. CDR3 size: 15 residues. V lost 6 bases to trimming and J lost 6 bases; unmatched junction nucleotides: 7. CDR3 in DNA: TGTGCCAGCAGCCGGACAGGGGGCGGGGGTCAGCCCCAGCATTTT. Residues: CASSRTGGGGQPQHF.

This clonotype has ten or more counts. The chain carries TRBV28 and TRBJ2-2; 7 bases line up with TRBD1. This CDR3 is 14 amino acids long. V lost 8 bases to trimming and J lost 9 bases; unmatched junction nucleotides: 12. CDR1 and CDR2 from the germline V gene are MDHEN and SYDVKM. This CDR3 reads CASHALRGLRELFF. The CDR3 DNA reads as TGTGCCAGCCACGCGTTGAGGGGGCTTAGGGAGCTGTTTTTT.

This clonotype was found many times. The V gene is TRBV28, the J gene TRBJ1-2; 8 bases match TRBD1. This CDR3 region has 16 residues. The V gene end was trimmed by 5 bases and the J gene end by 4 bases; junction bases not matched to a gene: 12. Germline-derived CDR1 and CDR2 are MDHEN and SYDVKM. The CDR3 reads CASSVAGTGKFYGYTF. Written as DNA, the CDR3 is TGTGCCAGCAGTGTCGCCGGGACAGGAAAATTCTATGGCTACACCTTC.

This clonotype was counted between two and nine times. This chain uses TRBV4-1 with TRBJ2-7; no reliable D call. From germline, CDR1 is MGHRA and CDR2 YSYEKL. Trimming took off 0 bases at V and 6 bases at J, with 21 bases between the two ends. The length of the CDR3 is 17 residues. The CDR3 DNA reads as TGCGCCAGCAGCCAAGATTCGCTCGGGTCGTCGAGAGGCGAGCAGTACTTC. This codes for CASSQDSLGSSRGEQYF.